This T cell receptor beta chain was sequenced during a study of OX40 agonist ivuxolimab in advanced cancers. Study overall: Ivuxolimab, an agonistic anti-OX40 (CD134) antibody, was given to patients.

V lost 6 bases, J lost 7 bases, and 7 bases stayed unmatched. This CDR3 has 15 residues. Germline V gene lookup returns CDR1 SNHLY and CDR2 FYNNEI. Profiling relied on immunoSEQ multiplex PCR, and the TCRdb table lists in-frame clones only, not all of them. The data hold about 58,000 clones, with under 85% observed a single time. Excluded were patients having autoimmune disease history or systemic immunosuppression. V gene TRBV2 combines with J gene TRBJ2-5; 14 bases match TRBD2. The TCR was taken from an adult with an advanced solid tumor such as melanoma, head and neck, liver or kidney cancer. The starting material was CD4+ or CD8+ T cells sorted from blood, obtained in a trial of the OX40 agonist ivuxolimab. The CDR3, as DNA: TGTGCCAGCAGGCGGACTAGCGGGGGGCCCGGGACCCAGTACTTC. Residues: CASRRTSGGPGTQYF.